The 21 T cell receptor beta chains below all came from one sample that was sequenced in a study of HIV-infected patients and healthy controls. About 500 ng RNA was reverse transcribed with alpha and beta constant-region primers. Using multiplexing indices, alpha and beta chain libraries were generated apart by chain-specific third strand synthesis. Using its own MiXCR run on the 5' RACE reads, TCRdb lists one record per CDR3 protein. Of more than 10,000 distinct CDR3 sequences listed, 8% to 10% are singletons. Whole blood was used without fractionation, so all unsorted peripheral T cells were included. Sequencing was carried out using blood. The receptor source for this set is an adult in good health.

The V call is TRBV6-1, the J call TRBJ2-5; the match to TRBD1 covers 8 bases. Germline CDR1 reads MNHNS; CDR2 reads SASEGT. CDR3 length: 16 residues. V shed 0 bases and J 5 bases; nucleotides not matched to a gene: 8. CDR3 region: CASSEAHGTGGETQYF. CDR3 sequence (DNA): TGTGCCAGCAGTGAAGCGCACGGGACAGGAGGGGAGACCCAGTACTTC.

Points on this clonotype: It may be a read error: a sequence one base away is much more abundant. The chain links TRBV10-3 to TRBJ2-7; D uncertain. This CDR3 contains 13 residues. Trimming took 4 bases from V and 6 from J, leaving 13 bases between them. Per germline, CDR1 ENHRY and CDR2 SYGVKD. CDR3 residues: CAISVAGFGEQYF. As DNA, the CDR3 is TGTGCCATCAGTGTCGCTGGGTTCGGCGAGCAGTACTTC.

Remarks on this clonotype: A much larger clone lies a single base off, so this may be a read error. The rearrangement uses TRBV10-3 and TRBJ2-7; D gene uncertain. V shed 4 bases and J shed 6 bases, with 13 bases lying between them. Per the germline V gene, CDR1 is ENHRY and CDR2 is SYGVKD. The CDR3 consists of 13 residues. CDR3 coding DNA: TGTGCCATCAGTGTCACTGGGATCGGCGAGCAGTACTTC. Amino acids: CAISVTGIGEQYF.

The sample holds a few counts of this clonotype. One base away lies a much larger clone, so this may be a sequencing read error. The chain joins TRBV12-3 or TRBV12-4 to TRBJ2-1; D possibly corresponds to TRBD2 (6 bases). The CDR3 spans 14 residues. With 1 base removed from V and 13 bases from J, the gap between germline ends came to 17 bases. CDR3 sequence (DNA): TGTGCCAGCAGTTTAGGGAACCGGGACTCCAAACAGTTCTTC. The encoded protein is CASSLGNRDSKQFF.

This clonotype was found many times. The J gene is TRBJ1-2, the V gene TRBV27, with D unclear. Trimming cost V 7 bases and J 4 bases, with 25 bases left between them. The CDR3 runs 17 residues. Germline V gene sequence: CDR1 MNHEY, CDR2 SMNVEV (reference sequence). The CDR3 region is CASISSGVMGLSYGYTF. The CDR3 bases are TGTGCCAGCATCTCAAGTGGGGTGATGGGGTTAAGCTATGGCTACACCTTC.

By frequency in the sample, this clonotype is medium-sized. V is TRBV7-2 and J is TRBJ2-3; 8 bases agree with TRBD2. Germline V gives CDR1 SGHTA, CDR2 FQGNSA. CDR3 length equals 15 residues. After removal of 1 base from V and 5 bases from J, the junction contained 5 bases not matched to a gene. CDR3 DNA: TGTGCCAGCAGCTTAGACGGGGGGGCAATAGATACGCAGTATTTT. Translation gives CASSLDGGAIDTQYF. The complete variable domain, with remaining parts taken from reference TRBV7-2 and TRBJ2-3, reads GAGVSQSPSNKVTEKGKDVELRCDPISGHTALYWYRQSLGQGLEFLIYFQGNSAPDKSGLPSDRFSAERTGGSVSTLTIQRTQQEDSAVYLCASSLDGGAIDTQYFGPGTRLTVL.

This clonotype was picked up many times. This sequence joins TRBV5-8 and TRBJ2-1; 7 nucleotides line up with TRBD2. The CDR3 is 14 amino acids. The germline V gene encodes CDR1 SGHTS and CDR2 YDEGEE. V shed 8 bases and J 1 base; nucleotides not matched to a gene: 6. The CDR3 is CASATRGSYNEQFF. CDR3 nucleotides: TGTGCCAGTGCGACGCGGGGGTCCTACAATGAGCAGTTCTTC. Based on the CDR3 plus reference TRBV5-8 and TRBJ2-1, the full variable domain is EAGVTQSPTHLIKTRGQQATLRCSPISGHTSVYWYQQALGLGLQFLLWYDEGEERNRGNFPPRFSGRQFPNYSSELNVNALELEDSALYLCASATRGSYNEQFFGPGTRLTVL.

This clonotype was observed many times. The V and J genes are TRBV7-2 and TRBJ1-4; no clear D gene. The V gene's germline CDR1 is SGHTA and CDR2 FQGNSA. This CDR3 is 15 amino acids long. Trimming stripped 2 bases from V and 4 bases from J, with 11 bases between. The DNA for the CDR3 is TGTGCCAGCAGCTTATTCACAAGGAGTAATGAAAAACTGTTTTTT. This gives the protein CASSLFTRSNEKLFF.

Only one count was recorded for this clonotype. V gene TRBV7-2 combines with J gene TRBJ1-2; D possibly corresponds to TRBD1 (5 bases). V lost 1 base to trimming and J lost 3 bases, with 9 bases between them. This CDR3 region has 14 residues. In germline, CDR1 is SGHTA, CDR2 FQGNSA. This chain's CDR3 is CASSLDRDDYGYTF. For the CDR3, the DNA is TGTGCCAGCAGCTTAGACCGGGACGACTATGGCTACACCTTC.

J is TRBJ2-3 and V is TRBV10-3; tentatively, D is TRBD2 (6 bases). Trimming cost V 2 bases and J 12 bases, with 27 bases left between them. Germline V lookup: CDR1 ENHRY, CDR2 SYGVKD. The CDR3 is 17 amino acids. In nucleotides, the CDR3 is TGTGCCATCAGTGAGCTAACTAATTATCGAGGTGGCGGGAACCAGTATTTT. Amino acids: CAISELTNYRGGGNQYF.

The chain is built from TRBV7-9 and TRBJ2-6, with D unclear. V dropped 0 bases and J dropped 2 bases, with 11 bases sitting between them. Germline V gives CDR1 SEHNR, CDR2 FQNEAQ (reference sequence). The CDR3 has 17 amino acids. DNA for the CDR3: TGTGCCAGCAGCTTAGCGCCCCGCAGTCCTGGGGCCAACGTCCTGACTTTC. Protein product: CASSLAPRSPGANVLTF.

This clonotype was picked up many times. The CDR3 loop reads CASREQGFEQYF. The CDR3 region has the DNA TGTGCCAGCAGGGAACAGGGTTTCGAGCAGTACTTC. The rearrangement joins TRBV12-3 or TRBV12-4 to TRBJ2-7; D is perhaps TRBD1 (6 bases). The CDR3 covers 12 residues. V shed 6 bases and J shed 6 bases, with 12 bases lying between them.

This clonotype showed up many times. The chain links TRBV19 to TRBJ2-6; D is ambiguous. V gave up 4 bases and J gave up 0 bases, with 1 base separating them. The germline V gene has CDR1 LNHDA and CDR2 SQIVND (reference sequence). The CDR3 is made up of 13 amino acids. The CDR3 coding sequence is TGTGCCAGTAGTACCTCTGGGGCCAACGTCCTGACTTTC. This sequence encodes CASSTSGANVLTF.

This clonotype occurred many times. V is TRBV27 and J is TRBJ2-7, with unresolved D. Germline lookup yields CDR1 MNHEY and CDR2 SMNVEV (reference sequence). Between the trimmed V and J ends, which lost 6 bases and 0 bases, there was a span of 12 bases. CDR3 length: 14 amino acids. CDR3 loop: CASSPRYHSYEQYF. In DNA, the CDR3 is TGTGCCAGCAGCCCCCGCTATCACTCCTACGAGCAGTACTTC.

This clonotype is medium-sized by share. The chain is built from TRBV13 and TRBJ2-7, with D possibly being TRBD2 (6 bases). Trimming took off 6 bases at V and 4 bases at J, with 16 bases between the two ends. CDR3 length equals 14 residues. From germline, CDR1 is PRHDT and CDR2 FYEKMQ (reference sequence). The CDR3: CASSSHLARYEQYF. The DNA of the CDR3 is TGTGCCAGCAGTTCTCACCTAGCGAGGTACGAGCAGTACTTC.

This clonotype is labeled as medium-sized. The rearrangement links TRBV20-1 to TRBJ2-3, with TRBD2 identical over 10 bases. CDR1 is DFQATT, CDR2 SNEGSKA, per germline (reference sequence). V shed 2 bases and J 8 bases; nucleotides not matched to a gene: 10. The CDR3 loop spans 15 amino acids. The CDR3: CSARLPSGRWTTQYF. The CDR3, as DNA: TGCAGTGCTAGACTTCCTAGCGGGAGATGGACTACGCAGTATTTT.

This clonotype has more than one count but fewer than ten. The chain recombines TRBV12-3 or TRBV12-4 with TRBJ2-3; possibly TRBD2 for D (6 bases). The CDR3 length is 14 residues. Trimming cost V 6 bases and J 3 bases, with 13 bases left between them. The CDR3 sequence is CASSPGTVTDTQYF. The CDR3 DNA sequence: TGTGCCAGCAGCCCAGGGACTGTGACAGATACGCAGTATTTT.

This clonotype was seen more than once but under ten times. This rearrangement joins TRBV10-3 to TRBJ2-4; no definite D call. Germline CDR1 is ENHRY and CDR2 is SYGVKD. Trimming removed 9 bases from V and 8 bases from J, with 17 bases in between. This CDR3 is 13 amino acids long. CDR3 nucleotides: TGTGCCATTTCATCGGGTCCTGTGGACATTCAGTACTTC. Protein product: CAISSGPVDIQYF.

This clonotype was observed at least ten times. This sequence joins TRBV12-3 or TRBV12-4 and TRBJ2-7, with D perhaps being TRBD1 or TRBD2 (5 bases each). The V gene lost 6 bases and the J gene lost 6 bases, with 18 bases spanning the gap. CDR3 length: 14 residues. The CDR3 DNA reads as TGTGCCAGCAGCCCCGGGACCGGGGCGGTCGAGCAGTACTTC. Protein product: CASSPGTGAVEQYF.

By share, this clonotype ranks as medium-sized (0.01 to 0.1%). The gene calls are TRBV12-3 or TRBV12-4 and TRBJ2-3; 9 bases map to TRBD2. With 7 bases clipped from V and 2 bases from J, the junction kept 7 bases outside the gene matches. The CDR3 length is 15 residues. CDR3 residues: CASKIAGGPTDTQYF. The CDR3 DNA sequence: TGTGCCAGCAAAATCGCGGGAGGGCCCACAGATACGCAGTATTTT.

This clonotype was observed at least ten times. This sequence joins TRBV4-2 and TRBJ2-7; the D is unclear. The CDR3 runs to 15 residues. Trimming took off 0 bases at V and 0 bases at J, with 9 bases between the two ends. Germline CDR1 and CDR2: LGHNA and YNFKEQ. CDR3 nucleotides: TGTGCCAGCAGCCAAGAACAGTCCTCCTCCTACGAGCAGTACTTC. Translation gives CASSQEQSSSYEQYF.